These 20 T cell receptor beta chains share one sample of origin, sequenced in a study of shared clonotypes between healthy human individuals. Sequencing was performed with immunoSEQ multiplex PCR; in TCRdb, only in-frame clones are kept and a portion is missing. This sample has roughly 1,500,000 clones, with 97% to 99% found just once. Material: naive CD4+ T cells sorted from blood. Regarding subset: CD45RA+ positively selected. The receptor source for this set is a man aged 25-45 years in good health.

The V gene is TRBV15, the J gene TRBJ2-2, with D uncertain. Trimming removed 0 bases from V and 2 bases from J, with 7 bases in between. CDR3 length equals 15 residues. Germline CDR1 is LNHNV and CDR2 is YYDKDF (reference sequence). CDR3 residues: CATSRDLSNTGELFF. DNA for the CDR3: TGTGCCACCAGCAGAGATTTGAGCAACACCGGGGAGCTGTTTTTT.

The gene calls are TRBV5-1 and TRBJ1-1, with TRBD1 matching over 7 bases. This CDR3 region has 16 residues. V lost 1 base to trimming and J lost 5 bases; unmatched junction nucleotides: 11. Germline CDR1 is SGHRS and CDR2 is YFSETQ. The CDR3 DNA reads as TGCGCCAGCAGCTTGACAACAGGGACAGCGGAGACTGAAGCTTTCTTT. Its protein is CASSLTTGTAETEAFF. Full variable domain (missing parts from reference TRBV5-1 and TRBJ1-1): KAGVTQTPRYLIKTRGQQVTLSCSPISGHRSVSWYQQTPGQGLQFLFEYFSETQRNKGNFPGRFSGRQFSNSRSEMNVSTLELGDSALYLCASSLTTGTAETEAFFGQGTRLTVV.

This sequence joins TRBV29-1 and TRBJ2-7, with D uncertain. V was clipped by 4 bases and J by 1 base, with 8 bases between them. Germline V gene sequence: CDR1 SQVTM, CDR2 ANQGSEA. This CDR3 region has 12 residues. CDR3: CSVVAVSYEQYF. In DNA, the CDR3 is TGCAGCGTTGTCGCAGTATCCTACGAGCAGTACTTC.

The rearrangement uses TRBV7-6 and TRBJ2-7; perhaps TRBD1 as D (5 bases). Germline CDR1 SGHVS, CDR2 FNYEAQ. This CDR3 is 15 amino acids long. V lost 1 base, J lost 5 bases, and 15 bases lay in between. CDR3 DNA sequence: TGTGCCAGCAGCTTAGATCGCAGGGTCTACCACGAGCAGTACTTC. Protein product: CASSLDRRVYHEQYF.

The chain combines TRBV29-1 with TRBJ1-4; D unclear. The V gene's germline CDR1 is SQVTM and CDR2 ANQGSEA. The length of the CDR3 is 13 residues. V was clipped by 4 bases and J by 4 bases, with 10 bases between them. The CDR3 region is CSVAGGLNEKLFF. The CDR3 DNA reads as TGCAGCGTTGCCGGCGGGCTTAATGAAAAACTGTTTTTT. Together with reference TRBV29-1 and TRBJ1-4, the CDR3 gives the full variable domain: SAVISQKPSRDICQRGTSLTIQCQVDSQVTMMFWYRQQPGQSLTLIATANQGSEATYESGFVIDKFPISRPNLTFSTLTVSNMSPEDSSIYLCSVAGGLNEKLFFGSGTQLSVL.

The chain recombines TRBV4-1 with TRBJ2-1, with TRBD2 matching 10 bases. The CDR3 sequence is 17 residues long. The trim removed 5 bases at V and 8 bases at J, leaving 15 bases unmatched. CDR1 and CDR2 from the germline V gene are MGHRA and YSYEKL. The CDR3 nucleotides read TGCGCCAGCAGCGGCGGTCCAGGGACTAGCGAAGGGGATGAGCAGTTCTTC. Translating gives CASSGGPGTSEGDEQFF.

V usage is TRBV14 and J usage is TRBJ1-1; TRBD1 agrees at 7 bases. The CDR3 spans 15 residues. J lost 5 bases, V lost 7 bases, and 13 bases had no gene match. Germline V gives CDR1 SGHDN, CDR2 FVKESK. The CDR3 reads CASTLGGQLLTEAFF. Here the CDR3 DNA reads TGTGCCAGCACCCTGGGGGGACAGCTATTAACTGAAGCTTTCTTT.

V and J are TRBV19 and TRBJ1-5; D might be TRBD1 (5 bases). Looked up from germline, CDR1 is LNHDA and CDR2 is SQIVND (reference sequence). This CDR3 contains 14 residues. Trimming took off 5 bases at V and 9 bases at J, with 17 bases between the two ends. The CDR3 region is CASSSTQGSGPQHF. CDR3 in DNA: TGTGCCAGTAGTTCCACCCAGGGTTCGGGGCCCCAGCATTTT.

The rearrangement links TRBV2 to TRBJ1-5, with unresolved D. Trimming cost V 8 bases and J 1 base, with 12 bases left between them. This CDR3 has 14 amino acids. CDR1 is SNHLY and CDR2 is FYNNEI in the germline V gene. The CDR3 loop is CASLPDGSNQPQHF. The CDR3 DNA reads TGTGCCAGCCTACCTGACGGGAGCAATCAGCCCCAGCATTTT.

The chain couples TRBV5-1 to TRBJ1-2; D gene ambiguous. CDR1 SGHRS and CDR2 YFSETQ come from the germline V gene. CDR3 length: 14 amino acids. Trimming took 4 bases from V and 1 from J, leaving 11 bases between them. The CDR3 bases are TGCGCCAGCAGCCCGGCCGGGGTTAACTATGGCTACACCTTC. Its translation is CASSPAGVNYGYTF.

This chain joins TRBV5-4 and TRBJ1-5; 12 nucleotides match TRBD1. Germline values: CDR1 SGHNT, CDR2 YYREEE (reference sequence). CDR3 length: 15 amino acids. After removal of 4 bases from V and 4 bases from J, the junction contained 3 bases not matched to a gene. CDR3 DNA sequence: TGTGCCAGCAGCATGGGACAGGGGGCGAATCAGCCCCAGCATTTT. The encoded protein is CASSMGQGANQPQHF. Drawing the rest from reference TRBV5-4 and TRBJ1-5, the complete variable domain is ETGVTQSPTHLIKTRGQQVTLRCSSQSGHNTVSWYQQALGQGPQFIFQYYREEENGRGNFPPRFSGLQFPNYSSELNVNALELDDSALYLCASSMGQGANQPQHFGDGTRLSIL.

Note on this clone: The same CDR3 is also encoded by other DNA sequences in this sample. The chain combines TRBV28 with TRBJ2-3; 11 positions match TRBD2. CDR3 length: 16 residues. CDR1 MDHEN and CDR2 SYDVKM come from the germline V gene. V shed 5 bases, J shed 1 base, and the junction held 5 bases outside the gene matches. The CDR3 DNA follows: TGTGCCAGCAGTCCGGGGACTAGCGGAGGCACAGATACGCAGTATTTT. Protein: CASSPGTSGGTDTQYF.

The genes are TRBV5-4 and TRBJ2-7, with D possibly being TRBD1 or TRBD2 (5 bases each). This CDR3 spans 15 amino acids. Germline V lookup: CDR1 SGHNT, CDR2 YYREEE (reference sequence). V lost 4 bases to trimming and J lost 6 bases, with 20 bases between them. This CDR3 is CASSERDVGRREQYF. The CDR3 bases are TGTGCCAGCAGCGAACGGGACGTAGGCCGCCGCGAGCAGTACTTC.

The rearrangement links TRBV11-2 to TRBJ2-5; TRBD2 matches at 14 bases. This CDR3 region has 16 residues. J gave up 3 bases and V 7 bases, and 7 bases lay outside the gene matches. Germline lookup yields CDR1 SGHAT and CDR2 FQNNGV. As DNA, the CDR3 is TGTGCCAGCACCAACCGACTAGCGGGAGGGAAAGAGACCCAGTACTTC. Translated, it gives CASTNRLAGGKETQYF.

V usage is TRBV18 and J usage is TRBJ2-7; the D call may be TRBD1 or TRBD2 (5 bases each). Between the trimmed V and J ends, which lost 6 bases and 7 bases, there was a span of 19 bases. This CDR3 contains 14 residues. Germline CDR1 and CDR2: KGHSH and LQKENI. CDR3 coding DNA: TGTGCCAGCTCCCATTGGGACCGGGCGCTGGAGCAGTACTTC. Encoded protein: CASSHWDRALEQYF.

J is TRBJ2-7 and V is TRBV6-6, with 8 bases matching TRBD1. V was clipped by 2 bases and J by 4 bases; unmatched bases: 4. Germline values: CDR1 MNHNY, CDR2 SVGAGI (reference sequence). This CDR3 is 14 amino acids long. CDR3 sequence: CASSYGGQGYEQYF. The CDR3 DNA follows: TGTGCCAGCAGTTACGGAGGACAGGGTTACGAGCAGTACTTC.

The genes are TRBV19 and TRBJ2-1; D might be TRBD1 (7 bases). The CDR3 is made up of 15 amino acids. Germline V lookup: CDR1 LNHDA, CDR2 SQIVND (reference sequence). V was shortened by 3 bases and J by 6 bases, with 15 bases between the two germline ends. The CDR3 here is CASSMRRGQGNEQFF. CDR3 coding DNA: TGTGCCAGTAGTATGAGGAGGGGGCAAGGCAATGAGCAGTTCTTC.

The CDR3 protein is CSVGPSGRYTGELFF. CDR3 nucleotide sequence: TGCAGCGTTGGGCCTAGCGGGAGGTACACCGGGGAGCTGTTTTTT. The V call is TRBV29-1, the J call TRBJ2-2; TRBD2 agrees at 11 bases. V was clipped by 4 bases and J by 3 bases; unmatched bases: 4. Germline V CDR1 and CDR2: SQVTM, ANQGSEA. The length of the CDR3 is 15 residues.

The gene calls are TRBV2 and TRBJ2-3; D unclear. In germline, CDR1 is SNHLY, CDR2 FYNNEI. CDR3 length: 12 residues. The V and J ends lost 4 bases and 2 bases respectively, with 4 bases between them. This chain's CDR3 is CASSVLTDTQYF. In DNA form, the CDR3 reads TGTGCCAGCAGTGTCCTCACAGATACGCAGTATTTT.

The V gene is TRBV7-9, the J gene TRBJ2-7, with a weak D call TRBD1 (5 bases). The CDR3 extends over 13 amino acids. Germline V gene sequence: CDR1 SEHNR, CDR2 FQNEAQ (reference sequence). The V and J ends lost 1 base and 4 bases respectively, with 8 bases between them. CDR3 bases: TGTGCCAGCAGCTTAGGGACATTTTACGAGCAGTACTTC. Translation gives CASSLGTFYEQYF.